This TCR beta chain is from a study of blood T cell repertoires in COVID-19. Looking at the study overall: Whether acute or convalescent, the COVID-19 samples came from the United States, Italy and Spain. Sample material is recorded as cDNA or gDNA derived from T cells, B-cell-depleted T cells, or PBMCs.

Turning to this clone: Other DNA sequences in this sample translate to the same CDR3.

Original data processing: The assay estimated nucleated cells by amplifying reference gene primers. Data came from immunoSEQ multiplex PCR; TCRdb stores just in-frame clones and leaves some out. V and J calls plus clone size are reproduced from that table; the DNA served to infer D and trimming. Of 150,000 to 200,000 clones in the sample, 75% to 85% were seen once. The sample consisted of PBMCs or T cells enriched from blood (not recorded which). This TCR came from an older woman who had recovered from COVID-19.

CDR3 amino acids: CASSLDRGNTEAFF. Here the CDR3 DNA reads TGTGCCAGCTCACTCGACAGGGGGAACACTGAAGCTTTCTTT. J is TRBJ1-1 and V is TRBV18, with 8 bases fitting TRBD1. This CDR3 is built from 14 residues. CDR1 and CDR2 from the germline V gene are KGHSH and LQKENI. V lost 4 bases and J lost 1; bases outside the gene matches: 2.